What follows are 18 T cell receptor beta chains derived from one specimen sequenced in a study of blood T cell repertoires in COVID-19. Assay used: immunoSEQ multiplex PCR; TCRdb lists only in-frame clones, some missing. Of 400,000 or so clones detected, roughly 87% appear once; the ten largest clones hold about 0.6%. The sequenced material came from PBMCs or T cells enriched from blood (not recorded which). All receptors derive from a man aged 18 to 30 who had recovered from COVID-19.

The DNA for the CDR3 is TGTGCCAGCAGTGACCGGGACACCGGACTAGTCCCTGTAGAGACCCAGTACTTC. This codes for CASSDRDTGLVPVETQYF. The chain links TRBV25-1 to TRBJ2-5; tentative D call: TRBD2 (7 bases). Trimming pared 3 bases from V and 4 bases from J, leaving 24 bases between. Germline lookup yields CDR1 MGHDK and CDR2 SYGVNS. The CDR3 spans 18 residues.

This clone occurred a few times. The V call is TRBV7-9, the J call TRBJ2-1, with 7 bases fitting TRBD2. Germline V gives CDR1 SEHNR, CDR2 FQNEAQ (reference sequence). Losses at the gene ends were 5 bases for V and 4 bases for J; bases not matched to a gene: 11. CDR3 length: 16 residues. CDR3 bases: TGTGCCAGCAGCCTTTCCGGGGCGGGAGTATACAATGAGCAGTTCTTC. Translated: CASSLSGAGVYNEQFF.

J is TRBJ1-4 and V is TRBV9; possibly TRBD1 for D (5 bases). Germline loops: CDR1 SGDLS, CDR2 YYNGEE. Trimming removed 4 bases from V and 10 bases from J, with 17 bases in between. The CDR3 runs 14 residues. The CDR3, as DNA: TGTGCCAGCAGCCCCCGGGGGGTTAGTGGAAAACTGTTTTTT. This sequence encodes CASSPRGVSGKLFF.

The genes are TRBV18 and TRBJ2-2; unclear D gene. V was trimmed by 2 bases and J by 1 base, leaving 8 bases between them. This CDR3 has 15 residues. CDR1 KGHSH and CDR2 LQKENI come from the germline V gene. The CDR3 is CASSPGDLNTGELFF. The CDR3 coding sequence is TGTGCCAGCTCACCAGGAGATCTGAACACCGGGGAGCTGTTTTTT.

The chain recombines TRBV30 with TRBJ1-3; 7 bases match TRBD1. The CDR3 runs to 14 residues. Losses at the gene ends were 2 bases for V and 11 bases for J; bases not matched to a gene: 12. The germline V gene has CDR1 GTSNPN and CDR2 SVGIG (reference sequence). CDR3 residues: CAWSTHTGAYAIYF. The DNA of the CDR3 is TGTGCCTGGAGTACCCATACAGGGGCCTATGCCATATATTTT.

CDR3 nucleotides: TGTGCCAGCATCAGCGGACGGAGCTCCTACGAGCAGTACTTC. Its translation is CASISGRSSYEQYF. V and J are TRBV28 and TRBJ2-7; maybe TRBD2 (5 bases). Germline CDR1 MDHEN, CDR2 SYDVKM. The CDR3 runs to 14 residues. Trimming took off 7 bases at V and 0 bases at J, with 13 bases between the two ends.

The J gene is TRBJ1-1, the V gene TRBV18, with a possible D match to TRBD1 (5 bases). V lost 2 bases and J 0 bases, leaving 10 bases between the germline ends. CDR3 length equals 15 residues. The V gene's germline CDR1 is KGHSH and CDR2 LQKENI. The CDR3 spells CASSPTPTVNTEAFF. CDR3 DNA sequence: TGTGCCAGCTCACCAACCCCGACAGTGAACACTGAAGCTTTCTTT.

The chain has TRBV7-6 and TRBJ2-2, with TRBD2 matching 12 bases. The CDR3 loop spans 16 amino acids. CDR1 and CDR2 from the germline V gene are SGHVS and FNYEAQ. J lost 1 base, V lost 5 bases, and 2 bases had no gene match. For the CDR3, the DNA is TGTGCCAGCAGCCTACTAGCGGGGGGGAACACCGGGGAGCTGTTTTTT. Amino acids: CASSLLAGGNTGELFF.

Remarks on this clone: Other DNA sequences in this sample translate to the same CDR3. This chain links TRBV4-1 with TRBJ2-7; perhaps TRBD2 as D (5 bases). The V end was cut by 1 base, the J end by 4 bases, with 11 bases between. Germline-derived CDR1 and CDR2 are MGHRA and YSYEKL. This CDR3 spans 14 amino acids. DNA for the CDR3: TGCGCCAGCAGCCAAGTCGGCGGGTCGTACGAGCAGTACTTC. Amino acid sequence: CASSQVGGSYEQYF.

The V call is TRBV2, the J call TRBJ2-5; TRBD1 matches at 8 bases. CDR1 is SNHLY and CDR2 is FYNNEI in the germline V gene. This CDR3 has 14 amino acids. The J segment lost 5 bases and the V segment lost 6 bases, leaving 8 bases of the junction unmatched. CDR3 protein: CASRLRGLVETQYF. The CDR3 DNA sequence: TGTGCCAGCAGGCTCAGGGGGCTCGTGGAGACCCAGTACTTC.

This clone was seen once. DNA of the CDR3: TGTGCCAGCAGTTTGGGACAGGTGGGGGCCGGTTCACCCCTCCACTTT. Translating it yields CASSLGQVGAGSPLHF. The chain combines TRBV27 with TRBJ1-6; 8 bases agree with TRBD1. Trimming cost V 3 bases and J 9 bases; bases outside gene matches: 10. Germline V gene sequence: CDR1 MNHEY, CDR2 SMNVEV (reference sequence). The length of the CDR3 is 16 residues.

The CDR3: CASSQDSLNTEAFF. CDR3 coding DNA: TGTGCCAGCAGCCAAGATAGCTTAAACACTGAAGCTTTCTTT. The chain uses TRBV3-1 (or the pseudogene TRBV3-2) and TRBJ1-1; no clear D gene. The CDR3 runs to 14 residues. With 0 bases removed from V and 2 bases from J, the gap between germline ends came to 7 bases. Germline CDR1 reads LGHDT; CDR2 reads YNNKEL (reference sequence).

The table lists this clone with a few counts. The chain recombines TRBV29-1 with TRBJ1-1; D is perhaps TRBD1 (6 bases). V lost 6 bases and J 4 bases, leaving 15 bases between the germline ends. The V gene's germline CDR1 is SQVTM and CDR2 ANQGSEA. The CDR3 extends over 13 amino acids. In DNA, the CDR3 is TGCAGCGTGGCGCAGGGGAGGGGCACTGAAGCTTTCTTT. It is translated as CSVAQGRGTEAFF. Full variable domain (rest looked up from reference TRBV29-1 and TRBJ1-1): SAVISQKPSRDICQRGTSLTIQCQVDSQVTMMFWYRQQPGQSLTLIATANQGSEATYESGFVIDKFPISRPNLTFSTLTVSNMSPEDSSIYLCSVAQGRGTEAFFGQGTRLTVV.

The V gene is TRBV7-6, the J gene TRBJ1-6; D possibly corresponds to TRBD1 (5 bases). CDR3 length equals 13 residues. Germline-derived CDR1 and CDR2 are SGHVS and FNYEAQ. V lost 1 base and J 14 bases, leaving 12 bases between the germline ends. CDR3 protein: CASSLETAGSLHF. DNA for the CDR3: TGTGCCAGCAGCTTAGAGACAGCCGGGTCCCTCCACTTT.

This clone was seen a single time. V gene TRBV4-1 combines with J gene TRBJ2-1; no definite D call. Germline-derived CDR1 and CDR2 are MGHRA and YSYEKL. V was shortened by 4 bases and J by 8 bases, with 15 bases between the two germline ends. The CDR3 totals 14 residues. CDR3 coding DNA: TGCGCCAGCAGCCCGGTCGCGGCAGACGATGAGCAGTTCTTC. Protein: CASSPVAADDEQFF.

This chain joins TRBV30 and TRBJ1-1, with 7 bases matching TRBD1. The CDR3 runs to 14 residues. Germline-derived CDR1 and CDR2 are GTSNPN and SVGIG (reference sequence). The V gene end was trimmed by 4 bases and the J gene end by 2 bases; junction bases not matched to a gene: 7. CDR3 bases: TGTGCCTGGAAAAGGGGGCTATTAAACACTGAAGCTTTCTTT. This sequence encodes CAWKRGLLNTEAFF.

The chain has TRBV7-3 and TRBJ2-1, with D possibly TRBD2 on 6 matching bases. Between the trimmed V and J ends, which lost 3 bases and 3 bases, there was a span of 12 bases. The CDR3 consists of 15 residues. Germline CDR1 and CDR2: SGHTA and FQGTGA. The DNA of the CDR3 is TGTGCCAGCAGCTTGGGACTTGTCGGCTACAATGAGCAGTTCTTC. Its protein is CASSLGLVGYNEQFF. Filled out from reference TRBV7-3 and TRBJ2-1, the complete variable domain reads GAGVSQTPSNKVTEKGKYVELRCDPISGHTALYWYRQSLGQGPEFLIYFQGTGAADDSGLPNDRFFAVRPEGSVSTLKIQRTERGDSAVYLCASSLGLVGYNEQFFGPGTRLTVL.

This rearrangement joins TRBV19 to TRBJ1-2; D not resolved. V was trimmed by 6 bases and J by 7 bases, leaving 12 bases between them. CDR1 and CDR2 (germline): LNHDA, SQIVND (reference sequence). CDR3 size: 12 residues. The CDR3 region has the DNA TGTGCCAGTAGGGAGAATTGGCTTGGCTACACCTTC. Protein: CASRENWLGYTF.